The 6 T cell receptor beta chains listed next were all sequenced from one sample in a study of blood T cell repertoires in COVID-19. Assay used: immunoSEQ multiplex PCR; TCRdb lists only in-frame clones, some missing. The sample includes fewer than 110,000 clones, roughly 80% of them seen just once. What was sequenced was peripheral blood. The receptor set was obtained from a human donor in a cohort sampled during active COVID-19.

The chain couples TRBV19 to TRBJ2-2; no definite D call. Looked up from germline, CDR1 is LNHDA and CDR2 is SQIVND (reference sequence). The CDR3 consists of 16 residues. Trimming took off 7 bases at V and 2 bases at J, with 17 bases between the two ends. This CDR3 is CASTSEEFRNTGELFF. The CDR3 region has the DNA TGTGCCAGTACCTCCGAGGAGTTCCGAAACACCGGGGAGCTGTTTTTT. The full variable domain, in which reference TRBV19 and TRBJ2-2 provide the parts outside the CDR3, is DGGITQSPKYLFRKEGQNVTLSCEQNLNHDAMYWYRQDPGQGLRLIYYSQIVNDFQKGDIAEGYSVSREKKESFPLTVTSAQKNPTAFYLCASTSEEFRNTGELFFGEGSRLTVL.

The CDR3 coding sequence is TGTGCCAGCAGCTTGCAGGGGGCGAGGGGGGCCAACGTCCTGACTTTC. The encoded protein is CASSLQGARGANVLTF. The gene calls are TRBV7-9 and TRBJ2-6, with 8 bases identical to TRBD1. Germline V gives CDR1 SEHNR, CDR2 FQNEAQ (reference sequence). The V segment lost 3 bases and the J segment 4 bases; nucleotides outside the gene matches: 5. This CDR3 has 16 amino acids. Combining the CDR3 with reference TRBV7-9 and TRBJ2-6 gives the whole variable domain DTGVSQNPRHKITKRGQNVTFRCDPISEHNRLYWYRQTLGQGPEFLTYFQNEAQLEKSRLLSDRFSAERPKGSFSTLEIQRTEQGDSAMYLCASSLQGARGANVLTFGAGSRLTVL.

The chain carries TRBV30 and TRBJ2-5, with 8 bases aligning to TRBD2. In germline, CDR1 is GTSNPN, CDR2 SVGIG (reference sequence). The CDR3 covers 14 residues. The CDR3 sequence is CAAGSGGPQETQYF. CDR3 bases: TGTGCGGCAGGCAGCGGGGGACCACAAGAGACCCAGTACTTC.

V gene TRBV9 combines with J gene TRBJ2-3; 7 nucleotides match TRBD2. With V trimmed by 0 bases and J by 7 bases, 5 bases remained unmatched. The CDR3 runs 14 residues. Germline-derived CDR1 and CDR2 are SGDLS and YYNGEE. The CDR3 protein is CASSVGAGVNTQYF. The DNA for the CDR3 is TGTGCCAGCAGCGTAGGGGCGGGGGTTAATACGCAGTATTTT.

There are a few counts of this clone. The chain has TRBV5-6 and TRBJ1-3; D is perhaps TRBD1 (5 bases). The V gene lost 0 bases and the J gene lost 3 bases, with 7 bases spanning the gap. Per germline, CDR1 SGHDT and CDR2 YYEEEE. CDR3 length: 14 amino acids. The CDR3 sequence is CASSLAGIGNTIYF. As DNA, the CDR3 is TGTGCCAGCAGCTTGGCAGGGATTGGAAACACCATATATTTT. The full variable domain, its missing parts supplied by reference TRBV5-6 and TRBJ1-3, is DAGVTQSPTHLIKTRGQQVTLRCSPKSGHDTVSWYQQALGQGPQFIFQYYEEEERQRGNFPDRFSGHQFPNYSSELNVNALLLGDSALYLCASSLAGIGNTIYFGEGSWLTVV.

The chain combines TRBV6-1 with TRBJ1-2, with D unclear. The CDR3 totals 10 residues. Germline V gene lookup returns CDR1 MNHNS and CDR2 SASEGT. V was shortened by 1 base and J by 14 bases, with 8 bases between the two germline ends. This CDR3 reads CASSEDSKTF. CDR3 nucleotides: TGTGCCAGCAGTGAAGATTCTAAAACCTTC.